There are many counts of the clone carrying this T cell receptor beta chain. Its antigen remains unknown. The PBMCs had their origin in around 9.1 ml of fresh peripheral blood. The V end was cut by 5 bases, the J end by 3 bases, with 14 bases between. Germline-derived CDR1 and CDR2 are SGHAT and FQNNGV. This CDR3 contains 14 residues. This entry comes from a study of T cells in Graves' hyperthyroidism and ophthalmopathy. Whole-study results and caveats: In the analysis, a 13 V-J model separated ophthalmopathy from stable hyperthyroidism. Most thyroid-expanded clonotypes above 0.001 were also found in blood.

It was RNA transcripts that yielded the amplified TCR beta CDR3 regions. The HTBI set primed first-round TCR CDR3 RT-PCR. TCRdb passed the multiplex PCR reads through MiXCR, listing each CDR3 protein once. Here the sample spans a few hundred thousand distinct CDR3 sequences, about 18% being singletons. The sequenced material came from blood. V is TRBV11-2 and J is TRBJ2-7; D possibly corresponds to TRBD1 (6 bases). The receptor was isolated from a man aged 18 to 30 with Graves' ophthalmopathy. The CDR3 DNA reads TGTGCCAGCAGCCAGCCGGGACAACACTACGAGCAGTACTTC. This gives the protein CASSQPGQHYEQYF.